Listed below are T cell receptor beta chains from one sample, sequenced in a study of blood T cell repertoires in COVID-19. Libraries were prepared by immunoSEQ multiplex PCR; TCRdb keeps only in-frame clonotypes and omits some of them. The repertoire holds 100,000 to 150,000 clones, with roughly 86% as singletons. The sample taken for sequencing was peripheral blood. The receptors were sampled from a human donor in a cohort sampled during active COVID-19. Both conserved end residues are part of each CDR3. The order of the fields is clone size, V gene, D gene, CDR3 length, J gene, CDR3 DNA, CDR3 protein. The D gene is left open where the match is weak. Clone size appears in some rows only: once, few, many, or a class for an expanded clone.

abundance: .; v_gene: TRBV6-2/TRBV6-3; d_gene: TRBD2; len: 16; j_gene: TRBJ2-3; CDR3nt: TGTGCCAGCAGTTACGGAGTAGCGGGAAAGACAGATACGCAGTATTTT; CDR3aa: CASSYGVAGKTDTQYF
abundance: few; v_gene: TRBV7-9; d_gene: .; len: 14; j_gene: TRBJ1-1; CDR3nt: TGTGCCAGCAGGCTTCCCACCAGGGGCACTGAAGCTTTCTTT; CDR3aa: CASRLPTRGTEAFF
abundance: .; v_gene: TRBV4-1; d_gene: TRBD2; len: 17; j_gene: TRBJ2-3; CDR3nt: TGCGCCAGCAGCCTACGACTAGCGGGAGGGCCAACAGATACGCAGTATTTT; CDR3aa: CASSLRLAGGPTDTQYF
abundance: once; v_gene: TRBV9; d_gene: TRBD2; len: 16; j_gene: TRBJ2-7; CDR3nt: TGTGCCAGCAGCCCTACCGGGACTAGCGGGTCCTACGAGCAGTACTTC; CDR3aa: CASSPTGTSGSYEQYF
abundance: .; v_gene: TRBV7-6; d_gene: TRBD1; len: 15; j_gene: TRBJ2-7; CDR3nt: TGTGCCAGCAGCCCCGCTGGGACAGACACATACGAGCAGTACTTC; CDR3aa: CASSPAGTDTYEQYF
abundance: .; v_gene: TRBV10-2; d_gene: .; len: 13; j_gene: TRBJ2-1; CDR3nt: TGCGCCAGCAGTGACCCAACCTACAATGAGCAGTTCTTC; CDR3aa: CASSDPTYNEQFF
abundance: .; v_gene: TRBV2; d_gene: TRBD2; len: 17; j_gene: TRBJ2-3; CDR3nt: TGTGCCAGCAGCGGGGCTAGCGGGAGGGTAAATACAGATACGCAGTATTTT; CDR3aa: CASSGASGRVNTDTQYF
abundance: .; v_gene: TRBV10-3; d_gene: .; len: 12; j_gene: TRBJ1-5; CDR3nt: TGTGCCACCGGACGGACTAATCAGCCCCAGCATTTT; CDR3aa: CATGRTNQPQHF
abundance: few; v_gene: TRBV5-1; d_gene: TRBD1; len: 11; j_gene: TRBJ1-4; CDR3nt: TGCGCCAGCAGCAATGACAGGGGGCTGTTTTTT; CDR3aa: CASSNDRGLFF
abundance: .; v_gene: TRBV30; d_gene: .; len: 14; j_gene: TRBJ1-1; CDR3nt: TGTGCCTGGAGTGAAGGGGGGAGGGGGACTGAAGCTTTCTTT; CDR3aa: CAWSEGGRGTEAFF
abundance: few; v_gene: TRBV5-6; d_gene: .; len: 14; j_gene: TRBJ1-1; CDR3nt: TGTGCCAGCAGCCCTGGAGCGGGCTACACTGAAGCTTTCTTT; CDR3aa: CASSPGAGYTEAFF
abundance: .; v_gene: TRBV5-4; d_gene: .; len: 14; j_gene: TRBJ1-1; CDR3nt: TGTGCCAGCAGCACAGGGTTACAGAACACTGAAGCTTTCTTT; CDR3aa: CASSTGLQNTEAFF
abundance: once; v_gene: TRBV11-3; d_gene: .; len: 13; j_gene: TRBJ2-1; CDR3nt: TGTGCCAGCGCGCGGGCCTCCTACAATGAGCAGTTCTTC; CDR3aa: CASARASYNEQFF
abundance: .; v_gene: TRBV24-1; d_gene: TRBD1; len: 16; j_gene: TRBJ2-1; CDR3nt: TGTGCCACCAGTGATTCGGGGACAGGGAGGGACAATGAGCAGTTCTTC; CDR3aa: CATSDSGTGRDNEQFF
abundance: .; v_gene: TRBV19; d_gene: .; len: 16; j_gene: TRBJ1-5; CDR3nt: TGTGCCAGTAGTATAGTTAGGGTGAGGGGCAATCAGCCCCAGCATTTT; CDR3aa: CASSIVRVRGNQPQHF
abundance: .; v_gene: TRBV19; d_gene: TRBD1; len: 15; j_gene: TRBJ2-3; CDR3nt: TGTGCCAGTAGCCCAACAGGGGGGCTGTTAGATACGCAGTATTTT; CDR3aa: CASSPTGGLLDTQYF
abundance: .; v_gene: TRBV5-8; d_gene: TRBD1; len: 16; j_gene: TRBJ2-5; CDR3nt: TGTGCCAGCAGCAGCTTGGGACAGGGGATCGAAGAGACCCAGTACTTC; CDR3aa: CASSSLGQGIEETQYF